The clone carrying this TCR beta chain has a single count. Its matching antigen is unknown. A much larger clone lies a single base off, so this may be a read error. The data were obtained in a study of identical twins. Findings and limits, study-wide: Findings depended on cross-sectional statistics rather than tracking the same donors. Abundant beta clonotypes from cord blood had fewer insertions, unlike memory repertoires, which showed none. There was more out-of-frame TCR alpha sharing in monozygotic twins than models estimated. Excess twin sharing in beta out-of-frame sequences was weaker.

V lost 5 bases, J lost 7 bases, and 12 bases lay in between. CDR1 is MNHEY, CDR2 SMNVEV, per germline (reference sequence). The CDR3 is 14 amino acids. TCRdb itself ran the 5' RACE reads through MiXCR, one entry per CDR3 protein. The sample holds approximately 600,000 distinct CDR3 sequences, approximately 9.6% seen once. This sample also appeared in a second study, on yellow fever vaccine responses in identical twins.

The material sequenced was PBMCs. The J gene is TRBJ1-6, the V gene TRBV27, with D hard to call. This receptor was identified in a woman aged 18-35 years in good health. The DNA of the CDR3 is TGTGCCAGCAGTCCCAGGATGGGGAATTCACCCCTCCACTTT. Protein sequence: CASSPRMGNSPLHF.